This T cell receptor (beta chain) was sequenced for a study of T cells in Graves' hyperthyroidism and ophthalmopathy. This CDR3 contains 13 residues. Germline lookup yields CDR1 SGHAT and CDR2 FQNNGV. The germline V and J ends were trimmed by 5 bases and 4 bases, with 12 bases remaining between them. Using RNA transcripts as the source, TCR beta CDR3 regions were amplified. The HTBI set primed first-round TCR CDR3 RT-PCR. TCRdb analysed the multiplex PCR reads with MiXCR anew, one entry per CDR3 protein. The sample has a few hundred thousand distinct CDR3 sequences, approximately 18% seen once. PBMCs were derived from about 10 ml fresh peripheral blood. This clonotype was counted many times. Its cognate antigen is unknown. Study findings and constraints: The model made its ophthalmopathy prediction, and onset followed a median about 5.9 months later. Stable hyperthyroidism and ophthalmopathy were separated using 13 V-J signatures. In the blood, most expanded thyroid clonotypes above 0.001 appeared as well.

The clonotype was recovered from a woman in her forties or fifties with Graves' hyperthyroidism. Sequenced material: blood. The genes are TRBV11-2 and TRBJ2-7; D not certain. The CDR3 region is CASSIQSAYEQYF. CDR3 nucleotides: TGTGCCAGCAGCATACAAAGCGCATACGAGCAGTACTTC.